The 27 T cell receptor beta chains below all came from one sample that was sequenced in a study of blood T cell repertoires in COVID-19 (dated by TCRdb to about 2020). The library relied on the immunoSEQ multiplex PCR assay. The immuneACCESS repertoire file appears here via TCRdb, limited to in-frame rearrangements. These files lack a portion of the clones; in checked studies, under half of the deficit traces to unresolved V genes, and the cause of the others is not known. The sample contains 200,000 to 300,000 clones, approximately 80% of them found a single time. Together, the top ten hold more than 6% of the sample. Input material: peripheral blood. The receptors were gathered from a woman in her sixties or seventies with active or convalescent COVID-19.

This clone was seen only once. The J gene is TRBJ2-2, the V gene TRBV24-1; 10 bases line up with TRBD2. Trimming cost V 7 bases and J 4 bases; bases outside gene matches: 5. This CDR3 region has 15 residues. From germline, CDR1 is KGHDR and CDR2 SFDVKD. The CDR3 nucleotides are TGTGCCACCAGGAAGCGGGAGGGCCCCACCGGGGAGCTGTTTTTT. Protein product: CATRKREGPTGELFF.

V usage is TRBV2 and J usage is TRBJ2-1; TRBD2 might be the D (6 bases). Trimming left V 6 bases short and J 8 bases short, with 17 bases between. Germline values: CDR1 SNHLY, CDR2 FYNNEI. The CDR3 totals 14 residues. The CDR3 region has the DNA TGTGCCAGCAGAGCTAACTCGGGGGTGGATGAGCAGTTCTTC. This encodes CASRANSGVDEQFF.

This clone was seen once. The chain is built from TRBV28 and TRBJ2-7, with 8 bases lining up with TRBD1. V shed 4 bases and J 7 bases; nucleotides not matched to a gene: 9. This CDR3 spans 14 amino acids. Germline V lookup: CDR1 MDHEN, CDR2 SYDVKM. The CDR3 region has the DNA TGTGCCAGCAGTTCAAGGACAGGGAGAGGTGAGCAGTACGTC. Protein: CASSSRTGRGEQYV.

This clone was seen only a few times. This chain links TRBV5-5 with TRBJ1-2; 9 nucleotides align to TRBD1. Trimming removed 4 bases from V and 2 bases from J; junction bases left unmatched: 9. The CDR3 runs 16 residues. The germline CDR1 and CDR2 sequences are SGHKS and YYEKEE (reference sequence). The CDR3 bases are TGTGCCAGCAGCCGCCCGGGACAGGGCCTAAACTATGGCTACACCTTC. As protein: CASSRPGQGLNYGYTF.

The chain combines TRBV23-1 with TRBJ2-4; D is perhaps TRBD2 (6 bases). TRBV23-1 has ORF status, its function being uncertain. Trimming shortened V by 4 bases and J by 0 bases, and 10 bases separated the two germline ends. There are 15 residues in the CDR3. CDR3 coding DNA: TGCGCCAGCAGTCTGCGGAGGGGAGCCAAAAACATTCAGTACTTC. It translates to CASSLRRGAKNIQYF.

This chain connects TRBV7-9 to TRBJ2-3, with 10 bases identical to TRBD1. The CDR3 extends over 16 amino acids. Germline values: CDR1 SEHNR, CDR2 FQNEAQ (reference sequence). J gave up 4 bases and V 5 bases, and 9 bases lay outside the gene matches. CDR3 protein: CASSHRTGGRADTQYF. The CDR3 DNA follows: TGTGCCAGCAGCCACCGGACAGGGGGTAGGGCAGATACGCAGTATTTT.

CDR3 nucleotide sequence: TGTGCCAGCAGCCCACAGGGAGCCGCAGATACGCAGTATTTT. This codes for CASSPQGAADTQYF. V gene TRBV4-2 combines with J gene TRBJ2-3; a weak D match, TRBD1 (6 bases). The CDR3 contains 14 residues. CDR1 LGHNA and CDR2 YNFKEQ come from the germline V gene. The ends were cut back, 4 bases at V and 4 bases at J, with 12 bases in the middle.

This clone was seen once. V gene TRBV6-6 combines with J gene TRBJ2-7; 10 bases fit TRBD1. CDR3 length equals 15 residues. Germline V gene lookup returns CDR1 MNHNY and CDR2 SVGAGI (reference sequence). J was trimmed by 5 bases and V by 7 bases; bases with no gene match: 11. The CDR3 reads CASTHAGQGYHEQYV. The CDR3 DNA is TGTGCCAGCACTCACGCGGGACAGGGGTACCACGAGCAGTACGTC.

The chain joins TRBV5-1 to TRBJ2-7, with 11 nucleotides matching TRBD2. V was pared by 4 bases and J by 3 bases, with 6 bases of the junction left unmatched. Germline V gives CDR1 SGHRS, CDR2 YFSETQ. The CDR3 consists of 15 residues. CDR3: CASSMTSGAYYEQYF. The CDR3 DNA reads as TGCGCCAGCAGCATGACTAGCGGGGCCTACTACGAGCAGTACTTC.

The chain links TRBV3-1 (or the pseudogene TRBV3-2) to TRBJ2-5; TRBD1 is a possible D gene (5 bases). In germline, CDR1 is LGHDT, CDR2 YNNKEL (reference sequence). The CDR3 loop spans 13 amino acids. The ends were cut back, 5 bases at V and 5 bases at J, with 12 bases in the middle. DNA for the CDR3: TGTGCCAGCAGCTTCAGGGCTTCGGAGACCCAGTACTTC. It translates to CASSFRASETQYF.

J is TRBJ2-2 and V is TRBV9; no clear D gene. Germline CDR1 reads SGDLS; CDR2 reads YYNGEE. V dropped 4 bases and J dropped 6 bases, with 7 bases sitting between them. The CDR3 totals 12 residues. This CDR3 is CASSPPAGELFF. The DNA for the CDR3 is TGTGCCAGCAGCCCCCCCGCCGGGGAGCTGTTTTTT.

The chain recombines TRBV5-1 with TRBJ2-1; TRBD2 might be the D (6 bases). The length of the CDR3 is 17 residues. Trimming removed 0 bases at V and 4 bases at J, with 17 bases between. Germline V gene data show CDR1 as SGHRS and CDR2 as YFSETQ. The CDR3 region has the DNA TGCGCCAGCAGCTTGGCCGACCCTAGCGTTAGGTACAATGAGCAGTTCTTC. It yields the protein CASSLADPSVRYNEQFF.

The chain recombines TRBV7-8 with TRBJ2-2, with D possibly matching TRBD2 (7 bases). This CDR3 is 18 amino acids long. V lost 1 base, J lost 7 bases, and 22 bases lay in between. The germline CDR1 and CDR2 sequences are SGHVS and FQNEAQ. In nucleotides, the CDR3 is TGTGCCAGCAGCTTAGATCGGATGGGAGGGCCAGGGGACGGGGAGCTGTTTTTT. Translation gives CASSLDRMGGPGDGELFF.

The V and J genes are TRBV7-9 and TRBJ2-7, with D unclear. From germline, CDR1 is SEHNR and CDR2 FQNEAQ (reference sequence). CDR3 length equals 12 residues. V lost 8 bases and J 3 bases, leaving 11 bases between the germline ends. CDR3 protein: CASGPHIYEQYF. In DNA, the CDR3 is TGTGCCAGCGGGCCCCACATCTACGAGCAGTACTTC.

The chain is built from TRBV10-3 and TRBJ2-7; 8 bases agree with TRBD1. Looked up from germline, CDR1 is ENHRY and CDR2 is SYGVKD. J lost 7 bases, V lost 3 bases, and 11 bases had no gene match. The CDR3 loop spans 15 amino acids. The CDR3 nucleotides are TGTGCCATCAGTGACCCAGAGGCAGGGGGCTGGGAGCAGTACTTC. Its translation: CAISDPEAGGWEQYF.

The V and J genes are TRBV12-5 and TRBJ2-1; 8 bases match TRBD1. The CDR3 covers 16 residues. Trimming removed 4 bases from V and 3 bases from J; junction bases left unmatched: 8. Germline V CDR1 and CDR2: LGHNT, FRNRAP. This CDR3 is CASGSDQGAGYNEQFF. The CDR3 nucleotides read TGTGCTAGTGGTTCGGACCAGGGGGCTGGCTACAATGAGCAGTTCTTC.

The rearrangement joins TRBV4-1 to TRBJ1-2; perhaps TRBD1 as D (5 bases). V was pared by 4 bases and J by 1 base, with 16 bases between. This CDR3 region has 16 residues. Germline values: CDR1 MGHRA, CDR2 YSYEKL. The CDR3 protein is CASSRVGQPLNYGYTF. CDR3 sequence (DNA): TGCGCCAGCAGCCGAGTGGGGCAGCCCCTTAACTATGGCTACACCTTC.

The chain recombines TRBV23-1 with TRBJ2-5; 7 nucleotides agree with TRBD1. TRBV23-1 is reported as an ORF; its role is uncertain. The junction had 9 bases not matched to a gene; V was cut back by 6 bases and J by 5 bases. The CDR3 covers 14 residues. The CDR3 region is CASSIRGSRETQYF. The CDR3 coding sequence is TGCGCCAGCAGCATCAGGGGGTCTAGGGAGACCCAGTACTTC.

This clone was detected a few times. This chain uses TRBV10-2 with TRBJ1-5, with D maybe TRBD1 (5 bases). Germline V gene sequence: CDR1 WSHSY, CDR2 SAAADI. The length of the CDR3 is 13 residues. V shed 6 bases and J shed 8 bases, with 14 bases lying between them. The CDR3 here is CASRRTPGEPQHF. CDR3 bases: TGCGCCAGCAGACGAACTCCGGGGGAGCCCCAGCATTTT.

The chain links TRBV5-6 to TRBJ2-1; TRBD2 might be the D (6 bases). V dropped 6 bases and J dropped 4 bases, with 23 bases sitting between them. This CDR3 has 17 residues. Germline assignment: CDR1 SGHDT and CDR2 YYEEEE. CDR3 sequence (DNA): TGTGCCAGCACCATTTGGGGGGTTACAGTTTTGTACAATGAGCAGTTCTTC. It yields the protein CASTIWGVTVLYNEQFF. Full variable domain (missing parts from reference TRBV5-6 and TRBJ2-1): DAGVTQSPTHLIKTRGQQVTLRCSPKSGHDTVSWYQQALGQGPQFIFQYYEEEERQRGNFPDRFSGHQFPNYSSELNVNALLLGDSALYLCASTIWGVTVLYNEQFFGPGTRLTVL.

V is TRBV5-1 and J is TRBJ2-5, with 8 nucleotides matching TRBD2. The V gene end was trimmed by 0 bases and the J gene end by 1 base; junction bases not matched to a gene: 5. CDR3 length: 16 residues. Germline V gene data show CDR1 as SGHRS and CDR2 as YFSETQ. The CDR3 is CASSLVGSGSQETQYF. DNA for the CDR3: TGCGCCAGCAGCTTGGTCGGGAGCGGGAGCCAAGAGACCCAGTACTTC. The whole variable domain, filled in from reference TRBV5-1 and TRBJ2-5, reads KAGVTQTPRYLIKTRGQQVTLSCSPISGHRSVSWYQQTPGQGLQFLFEYFSETQRNKGNFPGRFSGRQFSNSRSEMNVSTLELGDSALYLCASSLVGSGSQETQYFGPGTRLLVL.

The CDR3 reads CASSGRPTTSGASTDTQYF. As DNA, the CDR3 is TGTGCCAGCAGCGGAAGACCCACGACTAGCGGGGCTAGCACAGATACGCAGTATTTT. The chain is built from TRBV7-9 and TRBJ2-3, with 11 bases lining up with TRBD2. The germline CDR1 and CDR2 sequences are SEHNR and FQNEAQ (reference sequence). The V and J ends lost 5 bases and 0 bases, in that order; junction bases with no gene match: 13. The CDR3 runs to 19 residues.

The chain has TRBV6-6 and TRBJ1-2, with 8 nucleotides matching TRBD1. J gave up 4 bases and V 8 bases, and 6 bases lay outside the gene matches. Germline CDR1 MNHNY, CDR2 SVGAGI (reference sequence). The CDR3 is 13 residues long. The CDR3 reads CASLDREGYGYTF. The DNA for the CDR3 is TGTGCCAGCCTGGACAGGGAGGGCTATGGCTACACCTTC.

The rearrangement links TRBV5-1 to TRBJ1-2; 9 nucleotides agree with TRBD1. With 4 bases clipped from V and 8 bases from J, the junction kept 6 bases outside the gene matches. The CDR3 totals 13 residues. From germline, CDR1 is SGHRS and CDR2 YFSETQ. CDR3 amino acids: CASSPGTGYGYTF. The CDR3 coding sequence is TGCGCCAGCAGCCCAGGGACAGGGTACGGCTACACCTTC. Together with reference TRBV5-1 and TRBJ1-2, the CDR3 gives the full variable domain: KAGVTQTPRYLIKTRGQQVTLSCSPISGHRSVSWYQQTPGQGLQFLFEYFSETQRNKGNFPGRFSGRQFSNSRSEMNVSTLELGDSALYLCASSPGTGYGYTFGSGTRLTVV.

The chain uses TRBV28 and TRBJ1-2; D possibly corresponds to TRBD1 (6 bases). V lost 10 bases and J lost 3, with 18 bases in between. The CDR3 has 14 residues. The germline V gene encodes CDR1 MDHEN and CDR2 SYDVKM. The CDR3 DNA reads as TGTGCCACCAGGATAACAGGGATCGACTATGGCTACACCTTC. This encodes CATRITGIDYGYTF.

This clone was seen once. V is TRBV7-8 and J is TRBJ2-5; D not resolved. CDR3 size: 16 residues. Germline CDR1 is SGHVS and CDR2 is FQNEAQ. The ends were cut back, 5 bases at V and 0 bases at J, with 16 bases in the middle. The CDR3 sequence: CASSPGRQRYQETQYF. CDR3 nucleotides: TGTGCCAGCAGCCCGGGTCGCCAGCGATACCAAGAGACCCAGTACTTC.

The CDR3, as DNA: TGTGCCAGCATGGAGGCGGGGAACACTGAAGCTTTCTTT. The encoded protein is CASMEAGNTEAFF. The rearrangement links TRBV2 to TRBJ1-1; unclear D gene. The germline V gene has CDR1 SNHLY and CDR2 FYNNEI. The length of the CDR3 is 13 residues. V was pared by 7 bases and J by 1 base, with 10 bases between.